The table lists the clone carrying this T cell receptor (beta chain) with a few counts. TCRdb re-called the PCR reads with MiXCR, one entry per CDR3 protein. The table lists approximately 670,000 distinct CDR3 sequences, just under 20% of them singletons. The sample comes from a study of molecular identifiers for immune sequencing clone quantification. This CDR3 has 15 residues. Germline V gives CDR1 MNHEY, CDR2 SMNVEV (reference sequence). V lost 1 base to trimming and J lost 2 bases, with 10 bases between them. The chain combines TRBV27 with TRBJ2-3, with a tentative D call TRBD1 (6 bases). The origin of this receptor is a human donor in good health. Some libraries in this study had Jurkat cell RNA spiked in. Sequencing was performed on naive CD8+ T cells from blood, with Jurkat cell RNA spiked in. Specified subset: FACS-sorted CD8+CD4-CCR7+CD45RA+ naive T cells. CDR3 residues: CASSLLQGTTDTQYF. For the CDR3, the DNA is TGTGCCAGCAGTTTATTACAGGGTACCACAGATACGCAGTATTTT.